The source of this T cell receptor (beta chain) is a study of blood T cell repertoires in COVID-19. Participant-given clinical history determined each cohort assignment. CDR3 size: 15 residues. Germline assignment: CDR1 MNHEY and CDR2 SVGAGI. V was pared by 0 bases and J by 4 bases, with 13 bases between. Libraries were prepared by immunoSEQ multiplex PCR; TCRdb keeps only in-frame clonotypes and omits some of them. Of hundreds of thousands of clones listed, about 87% are singletons. This chain links TRBV6-5 with TRBJ2-7, with D tentatively TRBD1 (6 bases). The sequence was obtained from a woman between 40 and 50 years old with acute COVID-19. The sample was PBMCs or T cells enriched from blood (not recorded which). CDR3 in amino acids: CASSYSPGQRYEQYF. CDR3 DNA: TGTGCCAGCAGTTACTCTCCGGGACAAAGATACGAGCAGTACTTC.